This T cell receptor beta chain originates from a study of control samples from healthy donors and cancer patients. The germline V gene encodes CDR1 SGHRS and CDR2 YFSETQ. The CDR3 is made up of 15 amino acids. V was clipped by 4 bases and J by 1 base, with 13 bases between them. Here immunoSEQ multiplex PCR was the method, and the copy in TCRdb shows in-frame clones only, minus some. In the table there are about 89,000 clones, 85% to 90% of which are singletons. V usage is TRBV5-1 and J usage is TRBJ2-3, with D possibly called TRBD1 or TRBD2 (5 bases each). The source is a woman between 40 and 55 years old in good health. The source material was blood. The CDR3, as DNA: TGCGCCAGCAGCCTCGCCCAGGGAGGCACAGATACGCAGTATTTT. Amino acids: CASSLAQGGTDTQYF. Complete variable domain (other parts from reference TRBV5-1 and TRBJ2-3): KAGVTQTPRYLIKTRGQQVTLSCSPISGHRSVSWYQQTPGQGLQFLFEYFSETQRNKGNFPGRFSGRQFSNSRSEMNVSTLELGDSALYLCASSLAQGGTDTQYFGPGTRLTVL.